This entry lists 26 T cell receptor beta chains sequenced from one sample in a study of early T cells in non-severe SARS-CoV-2 infection. MiXCR was run by TCRdb on the 5' RACE reads, yielding one entry per CDR3 protein. The sample includes more than 25,000 distinct CDR3 sequences, 4% to 5.5% of them seen just once. Sequencing was carried out using whole blood. The receptors originated from an adult who was a healthcare worker with PCR-confirmed SARS-CoV-2 infection or an uninfected control (not recorded which).

The sample holds many counts of this clonotype. The chain combines TRBV5-4 with TRBJ2-5; no reliable D call. Deletions cut 0 bases from V and 2 bases from J, with 8 bases between. Germline CDR1 SGHNT, CDR2 YYREEE (reference sequence). The CDR3 length is 14 residues. The chain's CDR3 is CASSLEGRQETQYF. The DNA of the CDR3 is TGTGCCAGCAGCTTGGAAGGCAGACAAGAGACCCAGTACTTC.

This clonotype has a handful of counts. V usage is TRBV7-9 and J usage is TRBJ2-5; no reliable D call. This CDR3 is 13 amino acids long. Trimming removed 5 bases at V and 5 bases at J, with 12 bases between. Germline CDR1 reads SEHNR; CDR2 reads FQNEAQ (reference sequence). The CDR3 DNA sequence: TGTGCCAGCAGCCCCCTCTTTCCGGAGACCCAGTACTTC. The encoded protein is CASSPLFPETQYF.

There are many counts of this clonotype. This chain links TRBV6-4 with TRBJ1-1; D is ambiguous. With 5 bases removed from V and 2 bases from J, the gap between germline ends came to 12 bases. Germline V gene lookup returns CDR1 MRHNA and CDR2 SNTAGT. The CDR3 length is 14 residues. The CDR3 loop reads CASSLDVGNTEAFF. In DNA form, the CDR3 reads TGTGCCAGCAGTCTGGACGTTGGAAACACTGAAGCTTTCTTT.

At least ten counts were recorded for this clonotype. The chain links TRBV20-1 to TRBJ2-1; TRBD1 might be the D (5 bases). The CDR3 runs 14 residues. Trimming took 7 bases from V and 7 from J, leaving 20 bases between them. Germline CDR1 reads DFQATT; CDR2 reads SNEGSKA (reference sequence). The CDR3 region has the DNA TGCAGTGGGCATAAGGACCCTGGGGCGAATGAGCAGTTCTTC. It translates to CSGHKDPGANEQFF.

The rearrangement links TRBV7-9 to TRBJ1-1; TRBD1 matches 8 bases. Germline CDR1 is SEHNR and CDR2 is FQNEAQ (reference sequence). There are 15 residues in the CDR3. V was clipped by 3 bases and J by 2 bases; unmatched bases: 5. The CDR3 DNA sequence: TGTGCCAGCAGCTTGGACAGGGCTATAAACACTGAAGCTTTCTTT. As protein: CASSLDRAINTEAFF.

The V call is TRBV29-1, the J call TRBJ1-1; D is unclear. CDR1 and CDR2 (germline): SQVTM, ANQGSEA. The CDR3 is made up of 8 amino acids. V was clipped by 7 bases and J by 7 bases, with 4 bases between them. The CDR3 DNA follows: TGCAGCGGCGATGAAGCTTTCTTT. Encoded protein: CSGDEAFF.

The chain employs TRBV30 and TRBJ1-1, with D possibly being TRBD1 (5 bases). This CDR3 region has 14 residues. Germline CDR1 and CDR2: GTSNPN and SVGIG (reference sequence). The V end lost 4 bases, the J end lost 7 bases, and 19 bases lay between the germline ends. The CDR3 reads CAWIWGRGRNEAFF. DNA for the CDR3: TGTGCCTGGATTTGGGGTCGGGGACGAAATGAAGCTTTCTTT.

By share of the sample, this clonotype is medium-sized. The chain recombines TRBV28 with TRBJ1-2, with TRBD1 as a possible D gene (6 bases). Germline V lookup: CDR1 MDHEN, CDR2 SYDVKM. The CDR3 is made up of 12 amino acids. The V and J ends lost 6 bases and 8 bases respectively, with 13 bases between them. CDR3 coding DNA: TGTGCCAGCAGGACAGGCTATTCGGGCTACACCTTC. Protein sequence: CASRTGYSGYTF.

This clonotype has ten or more counts. The chain is built from TRBV7-9 and TRBJ1-3, with D unresolved. The CDR3 is made up of 17 amino acids. Trimming took 1 base from V and 0 from J, leaving 13 bases between them. Germline CDR1 and CDR2: SEHNR and FQNEAQ (reference sequence). CDR3: CASSLGTGKGSGNTIYF. The CDR3 nucleotides are TGTGCCAGCAGCTTAGGAACGGGGAAGGGCTCTGGAAACACCATATATTTT.

V gene TRBV19 combines with J gene TRBJ1-1; 9 nucleotides line up with TRBD1. The CDR3 has 17 residues. Germline loops: CDR1 LNHDA, CDR2 SQIVND (reference sequence). Unmatched junction bases numbered 9, after V lost 3 bases and J lost 1 base. The chain's CDR3 is CASSILTRDRANTEAFF. The CDR3 region has the DNA TGTGCCAGTAGTATCCTTACCCGGGACAGGGCGAACACTGAAGCTTTCTTT.

The gene calls are TRBV10-3 and TRBJ1-4; TRBD1 agrees at 11 bases. V lost 6 bases, J lost 4 bases, and 7 bases stayed unmatched. The CDR3 extends over 16 amino acids. Germline V gene sequence: CDR1 ENHRY, CDR2 SYGVKD. The CDR3 is CAISDPGQGDNEKLFF. As DNA, the CDR3 is TGTGCCATCAGCGATCCGGGACAGGGGGATAATGAAAAACTGTTTTTT.

This clonotype was recorded many times. V gene TRBV19 combines with J gene TRBJ1-1, with TRBD1 matching over 7 bases. This CDR3 is built from 13 residues. Germline CDR1 and CDR2: LNHDA and SQIVND (reference sequence). The trim removed 7 bases at V and 5 bases at J, leaving 7 bases unmatched. The CDR3 bases are TGTGCCAGTACAGGGGGGCCTCCTACTGAAGCTTTCTTT. This translates into CASTGGPPTEAFF. Full variable domain (outside the CDR3, taken from reference TRBV19 and TRBJ1-1): DGGITQSPKYLFRKEGQNVTLSCEQNLNHDAMYWYRQDPGQGLRLIYYSQIVNDFQKGDIAEGYSVSREKKESFPLTVTSAQKNPTAFYLCASTGGPPTEAFFGQGTRLTVV.

This clonotype has a count of ten or more. The chain recombines TRBV20-1 with TRBJ1-4; TRBD1 might be the D (6 bases). This CDR3 has 13 residues. Per germline, CDR1 DFQATT and CDR2 SNEGSKA (reference sequence). Trimming removed 2 bases from V and 4 bases from J, with 8 bases in between. In DNA form, the CDR3 reads TGCAGTGCTAGACGGACAGTTAATGAAAAACTGTTTTTT. It translates to CSARRTVNEKLFF.

The rearrangement uses TRBV13 and TRBJ1-2; D perhaps matches TRBD1 (5 bases). V was cut by 5 bases and J by 4 bases, with 17 bases left in between. This CDR3 comprises 15 residues. Per germline, CDR1 PRHDT and CDR2 FYEKMQ (reference sequence). The CDR3 bases are TGTGCCAGCAGCGCATCACCAGGGATTACCTATGGCTACACCTTC. Its translation: CASSASPGITYGYTF.

This clonotype was observed many times. This sequence joins TRBV6-4 and TRBJ2-7, with D perhaps matching TRBD2 (7 bases). The CDR3 sequence is 15 residues long. V was clipped by 2 bases and J by 9 bases, with 20 bases between them. CDR1 and CDR2 from the germline V gene are MRHNA and SNTAGT. CDR3 nucleotides: TGTGCCAGCAGTGACCAGCCAGGGGACTATGTAAGGCAGTACTTC. It specifies CASSDQPGDYVRQYF.

This clonotype occurred a few times. The chain carries TRBV3-1 and TRBJ2-1, with no clear D. Per germline, CDR1 LGHDT and CDR2 YNNKEL (reference sequence). The CDR3 length is 16 residues. Trimming removed 0 bases at V and 6 bases at J, with 15 bases between. The CDR3 nucleotides are TGTGCCAGCAGCCAAGAATTGGCAGGCTTAAGCAATGAGCAGTTCTTC. It specifies CASSQELAGLSNEQFF.

This clonotype showed up many times. The J gene is TRBJ2-1, the V gene TRBV6-5; D remains unclear. This CDR3 has 13 residues. The V end was cut by 4 bases, the J end by 8 bases, with 12 bases between. CDR1 and CDR2 from the germline V gene are MNHEY and SVGAGI. The CDR3 DNA reads as TGTGCCAGCAGTTCTCTCATTAGGTATGAGCAGTTCTTC. Residues: CASSSLIRYEQFF.

The V call is TRBV6-2 or TRBV6-3, the J call TRBJ2-4; TRBD2 matches at 10 bases. V lost 0 bases, J lost 6 bases, and 2 bases stayed unmatched. The CDR3 runs to 15 residues. The germline V gene encodes CDR1 MNHEY and CDR2 SVGEGT. The CDR3 bases are TGTGCCAGCAGTTACTCGCCTAGCGGGGGAAACATTCAGTACTTC. Its protein is CASSYSPSGGNIQYF.

The CDR3 reads CSVPGDRANTGELFF. The CDR3, as DNA: TGCAGCGTTCCTGGGGACAGGGCGAACACCGGGGAGCTGTTTTTT. V is TRBV29-1 and J is TRBJ2-2; 9 bases agree with TRBD1. The CDR3 extends over 15 amino acids. J was trimmed by 0 bases and V by 5 bases; bases with no gene match: 4. CDR1 and CDR2 (germline): SQVTM, ANQGSEA.

In this sample, this clonotype turned up many times. The chain links TRBV7-3 to TRBJ2-3, with a possible D match to TRBD1 (6 bases). The germline gives CDR1 SGHTA, CDR2 FQGTGA. V lost 5 bases to trimming and J lost 7 bases, with 16 bases between them. CDR3 size: 14 residues. The CDR3 sequence is CASSPTTGPYTQYF. As DNA, the CDR3 is TGTGCCAGCAGCCCCACGACAGGACCCTATACGCAGTATTTT.

Ten or more counts support this clonotype. V and J are TRBV7-8 and TRBJ1-4; the D is unclear. There are 15 residues in the CDR3. Deletions cut 1 base from V and 5 bases from J, with 11 bases between. CDR1 is SGHVS and CDR2 is FQNEAQ in the germline V gene. The CDR3 DNA follows: TGTGCCAGCAGCTTAGTTGGGCAGATCAATGAAAAACTGTTTTTT. Its translation: CASSLVGQINEKLFF.

This chain connects TRBV10-3 to TRBJ2-5; 10 bases agree with TRBD2. CDR1 ENHRY and CDR2 SYGVKD come from the germline V gene. The CDR3 length is 16 residues. V lost 5 bases to trimming and J lost 0 bases; unmatched junction nucleotides: 6. The CDR3 nucleotides read TGTGCCATCAGTTCTAGCGGGAGCGCGAACCAAGAGACCCAGTACTTC. Translated, it gives CAISSSGSANQETQYF.

This clonotype has ten or more counts. The chain joins TRBV28 to TRBJ1-2, with D perhaps TRBD1 (5 bases). The CDR3 has 14 residues. Per germline, CDR1 MDHEN and CDR2 SYDVKM. With 6 bases removed from V and 2 bases from J, the gap between germline ends came to 13 bases. CDR3 sequence (DNA): TGTGCCAGCAGCACCGGGACGGAGAACTATGGCTACACCTTC. Its protein product is CASSTGTENYGYTF.

Ten or more counts support this clonotype. This chain uses TRBV29-1 with TRBJ2-3; D is unclear. The germline V and J ends were trimmed by 4 bases and 5 bases, with 10 bases remaining between them. Germline lookup yields CDR1 SQVTM and CDR2 ANQGSEA. CDR3 length: 12 residues. The CDR3 bases are TGCAGCGTTGGTGGGGTGGGAGATACGCAGTATTTT. Its translation is CSVGGVGDTQYF.

This clonotype was found many times. The chain combines TRBV18 with TRBJ2-3, with TRBD2 as a possible D gene (6 bases). The CDR3 covers 15 residues. Germline CDR1 KGHSH, CDR2 LQKENI. V shed 1 base and J shed 3 bases, with 11 bases lying between them. The CDR3 sequence is CASSPRNGGTDTQYF. CDR3 nucleotides: TGTGCCAGCTCACCACGAAACGGGGGAACAGATACGCAGTATTTT. Filled out from reference TRBV18 and TRBJ2-3, the complete variable domain reads NAGVMQNPRHLVRRRGQEARLRCSPMKGHSHVYWYRQLPEEGLKFMVYLQKENIIDESGMPKERFSAEFPKEGPSILRIQQVVRGDSAAYFCASSPRNGGTDTQYFGPGTRLTVL.

This sequence joins TRBV28 and TRBJ1-4; D unclear. The CDR3 is made up of 17 amino acids. The germline V gene encodes CDR1 MDHEN and CDR2 SYDVKM. V was cut by 5 bases and J by 0 bases, with 16 bases left in between. As DNA, the CDR3 is TGTGCCAGCAGTCGCTGGGTGTTAAAGGCAACTAATGAAAAACTGTTTTTT. It codes for CASSRWVLKATNEKLFF.